The 14 T cell receptor beta chains given below trace back to one sample, sequenced in a study of shared clonotypes between healthy human individuals. Positive CCR7 selection of CD45RO-negative cells yielded the naive CD8 cells, and terminally differentiated effector memory CD45RA+ cells were excluded. Repertoires were generated with immunoSEQ multiplex PCR, while TCRdb's copy carries only in-frame clones and drops some. This sample has around 2,000,000 clones; about 95% occur once, and the top ten carry 0.9% to 1.4%. The sample comprised naive CD8+ T cells sorted from blood. The receptors derive from a man between 18 and 35 years old in good health.

This clone was seen only once. V and J are TRBV5-1 and TRBJ2-2; 8 nucleotides match TRBD1. Germline V gene lookup returns CDR1 SGHRS and CDR2 YFSETQ. V shed 0 bases, J shed 6 bases, and the junction held 4 bases outside the gene matches. The CDR3 is 15 residues long. CDR3 region: CASSLGQGIAGELFF. In DNA form, the CDR3 reads TGCGCCAGCAGCTTGGGACAGGGGATCGCCGGGGAGCTGTTTTTT.

This rearrangement joins TRBV5-4 to TRBJ2-7; a possible D gene is TRBD1 (6 bases). The V end was cut by 5 bases, the J end by 2 bases, with 11 bases between. Germline lookup yields CDR1 SGHNT and CDR2 YYREEE (reference sequence). This CDR3 has 13 amino acids. The CDR3, as DNA: TGTGCCAGCAGTCCGGGACACGCCTACGAGCAGTACTTC. It yields the protein CASSPGHAYEQYF.

This chain uses TRBV4-3 with TRBJ2-7; the D gene is possibly TRBD1 (6 bases). Deletions cut 0 bases from V and 3 bases from J, with 15 bases between. CDR1 and CDR2 from the germline V gene are LGHNA and YSLEER. This CDR3 region has 16 residues. CDR3 in amino acids: CASSQDMAGEDYEQYF. In DNA, the CDR3 is TGCGCCAGCAGCCAAGATATGGCAGGGGAAGACTACGAGCAGTACTTC.

The chain couples TRBV28 to TRBJ2-7; TRBD2 is a possible D gene (7 bases). CDR3 size: 16 residues. V lost 7 bases, J lost 1 base, and 20 bases lay in between. Germline-derived CDR1 and CDR2 are MDHEN and SYDVKM. The CDR3 is CASTREGTIRSYEQYF. The DNA for the CDR3 is TGTGCCAGCACAAGGGAGGGGACAATCCGTTCCTACGAGCAGTACTTC.

The V gene is TRBV4-3, the J gene TRBJ2-1, with 7 bases lining up with TRBD2. Germline loops: CDR1 LGHNA, CDR2 YSLEER. V shed 1 base, J shed 10 bases, and the junction held 4 bases outside the gene matches. The CDR3 totals 13 residues. CDR3 region: CASSQGLADEQFF. CDR3 nucleotide sequence: TGCGCCAGCAGCCAAGGCCTAGCGGACGAGCAGTTCTTC.

The J gene is TRBJ1-4, the V gene TRBV27; D is undetermined. The CDR3 has 12 residues. Germline V gives CDR1 MNHEY, CDR2 SMNVEV (reference sequence). The V gene lost 5 bases and the J gene lost 4 bases, with 5 bases spanning the gap. CDR3 region: CASSPSNEKLFF. CDR3 in DNA: TGTGCCAGCAGTCCCAGTAATGAAAAACTGTTTTTT.

The rearrangement joins TRBV4-1 to TRBJ2-2, with 8 bases matching TRBD2. The CDR3 is 19 amino acids. The germline V gene encodes CDR1 MGHRA and CDR2 YSYEKL. V lost 0 bases to trimming and J lost 3 bases; unmatched junction nucleotides: 12. The CDR3 nucleotides read TGCGCCAGCAGCCAAGAAGGGGCGCACGGGGGGGCCGACACCGGGGAGCTGTTTTTT. Its protein is CASSQEGAHGGADTGELFF.

As regards this clone: The sample carries other DNA sequences with the same CDR3. J is TRBJ1-5 and V is TRBV28, with 7 bases identical to TRBD1. The CDR3 has 15 residues. Trimming took 4 bases from V and 0 from J; bases not matched to a gene: 3. Looked up from germline, CDR1 is MDHEN and CDR2 is SYDVKM. In DNA, the CDR3 is TGTGCCAGCAGTTGGGGACAGTTTAGCAATCAGCCCCAGCATTTT. Its translation is CASSWGQFSNQPQHF.

This clone was picked up one time. This sequence joins TRBV30 and TRBJ2-7; the D gene is possibly TRBD1 (6 bases). V was shortened by 2 bases and J by 2 bases, with 10 bases between the two germline ends. The CDR3 covers 13 residues. Germline V CDR1 and CDR2: GTSNPN, SVGIG (reference sequence). The CDR3 bases are TGTGCCTGGAGTTGGGACACCGCCTACGAGCAGTACTTC. This encodes CAWSWDTAYEQYF.

As for this clone: Additional DNA sequences in this sample encode the identical CDR3. CDR3 nucleotides: TGTGCCAGCAGTTACGGCAATGAGCAGTTCTTC. Its translation is CASSYGNEQFF. This chain uses TRBV6-5 with TRBJ2-1; no reliable D call. This CDR3 is 11 amino acids long. V lost 2 bases and J lost 6, with 2 bases in between. Looked up from germline, CDR1 is MNHEY and CDR2 is SVGAGI.

V and J are TRBV4-3 and TRBJ1-2; D call uncertain. This CDR3 region has 16 residues. The germline V gene has CDR1 LGHNA and CDR2 YSLEER. V lost 3 bases and J 3 bases, leaving 17 bases between the germline ends. CDR3 in DNA: TGCGCCAGCAGCCAGGAGGCCTTGCGGCTGGACTATGGCTACACCTTC. Encoded protein: CASSQEALRLDYGYTF.

To note about this clone: This sample also contains other DNA sequences that code for the same CDR3. The chain combines TRBV6-5 with TRBJ1-1, with TRBD1 matching over 7 bases. The CDR3 contains 13 residues. Germline V gene lookup returns CDR1 MNHEY and CDR2 SVGAGI. V shed 5 bases, J shed 2 bases, and the junction held 2 bases outside the gene matches. CDR3 bases: TGTGCCAGCAGTCACAGGGGTAACACTGAAGCTTTCTTT. This gives the protein CASSHRGNTEAFF.

On this clone: Sequence at one end of the junction differs from germline and may be a read error. This sequence joins TRBV29-1 and TRBJ2-1; no definite D call. The CDR3 consists of 15 residues. Germline V gene lookup returns CDR1 SQVTM and CDR2 ANQGSEA. CDR3 residues: CTVEYPTDLYNEQFF. Written as DNA, the CDR3 is TGCACCGTTGAATACCCCACGGACCTCTACAATGAGCAGTTCTTC.

This chain uses TRBV7-9 with TRBJ2-5; D is unresolved. The CDR3 has 15 amino acids. V was pared by 6 bases and J by 5 bases, with 19 bases between. Germline lookup yields CDR1 SEHNR and CDR2 FQNEAQ (reference sequence). The CDR3 coding sequence is TGTGCCAGCAGTCCCCGTGTACCACAACGGGAGACCCAGTACTTC. It encodes CASSPRVPQRETQYF. The full variable domain, rest sourced from reference TRBV7-9 and TRBJ2-5, is DTGVSQNPRHKITKRGQNVTFRCDPISEHNRLYWYRQTLGQGPEFLTYFQNEAQLEKSRLLSDRFSAERPKGSFSTLEIQRTEQGDSAMYLCASSPRVPQRETQYFGPGTRLLVL.